The 16 T cell receptor beta chains given below trace back to one sample, sequenced in a study of response to subunit inactivated influenza vaccine. TCRdb re-called the RT-PCR reads with MiXCR, one entry per CDR3 protein. The repertoire holds around 150,000 distinct CDR3 sequences, with around 9.9% as singletons. The sample was non-naive T cells sorted from PBMCs, taken about 40 days after vaccination. Receptors were obtained from a man over 45 who received an inactivated influenza vaccine.

This clonotype has at least ten counts. This chain uses TRBV11-2 with TRBJ2-1, with D hard to call. V gave up 1 base and J gave up 1 base, with 11 bases separating them. Germline V lookup: CDR1 SGHAT, CDR2 FQNNGV. This CDR3 is 16 amino acids long. CDR3 sequence (DNA): TGTGCCAGCAGCTTAGTATCGAACCCGTCCTACAATGAGCAGTTCTTC. Protein: CASSLVSNPSYNEQFF.

This clonotype was seen more than once but under ten times. This chain links TRBV6-4 with TRBJ2-3; 8 bases map to TRBD1. Trimming took 2 bases from V and 6 from J; bases not matched to a gene: 7. This CDR3 is built from 15 residues. Germline CDR1 is MRHNA and CDR2 is SNTAGT. The CDR3 DNA follows: TGTGCCAGCAGTGACGGTGGGCAGGGGGCTGATACGCAGTATTTT. It yields the protein CASSDGGQGADTQYF.

This sequence joins TRBV19 and TRBJ2-1; D is unresolved. Trimming cost V 2 bases and J 3 bases, with 5 bases left between them. This CDR3 region has 13 residues. Germline lookup yields CDR1 LNHDA and CDR2 SQIVND (reference sequence). CDR3 nucleotide sequence: TGTGCCAGTAGTATAAACAGCTACAATGAGCAGTTCTTC. Translation: CASSINSYNEQFF.

This clonotype was recorded many times. This chain uses TRBV4-3 with TRBJ2-5; D gene ambiguous. V was pared by 0 bases and J by 0 bases, with 8 bases between. The CDR3 totals 15 residues. Germline-derived CDR1 and CDR2 are LGHNA and YSLEER. This CDR3 reads CASSQEVRNQETQYF. The CDR3 DNA reads TGCGCCAGCAGCCAAGAAGTAAGAAACCAAGAGACCCAGTACTTC.

This clonotype was detected a few times. Here the CDR3 reads CASSKQGFEDEKLFF. CDR3 DNA: TGTGCCAGCAGTAAGCAGGGGTTTGAGGATGAAAAACTGTTTTTT. The rearrangement links TRBV4-2 to TRBJ1-4; possibly TRBD1 for D (6 bases). The germline V and J ends were trimmed by 6 bases and 6 bases, with 17 bases remaining between them. The CDR3 consists of 15 residues. Germline V lookup: CDR1 LGHNA, CDR2 YNFKEQ.

This clonotype showed up just a few times. This chain uses TRBV6-2 or TRBV6-3 with TRBJ2-3; D uncertain. CDR1 and CDR2 from the germline V gene are MNHEY and SVGEGT. V lost 5 bases and J 0 bases, leaving 12 bases between the germline ends. The CDR3 extends over 15 amino acids. The CDR3 sequence is CASSRPFDSTDTQYF. The CDR3 region has the DNA TGTGCCAGCAGTCGACCCTTCGATAGCACAGATACGCAGTATTTT.

J is TRBJ2-3 and V is TRBV6-1; D not certain. Germline CDR1 is MNHNS and CDR2 is SASEGT. V lost 1 base and J 2 bases, leaving 10 bases between the germline ends. The CDR3 contains 15 residues. The CDR3 region is CASSEGHGNTDTQYF. CDR3 sequence (DNA): TGTGCCAGCAGTGAAGGCCACGGAAACACAGATACGCAGTATTTT.

The V gene is TRBV7-9, the J gene TRBJ2-1; TRBD2 matches at 8 bases. Trimming took 4 bases from V and 0 from J; bases not matched to a gene: 8. The germline gives CDR1 SEHNR, CDR2 FQNEAQ (reference sequence). This CDR3 comprises 17 residues. Written as DNA, the CDR3 is TGTGCCAGCAGCTCAATAAAAAGCGGGAGCTCCTACAATGAGCAGTTCTTC. Residues: CASSSIKSGSSYNEQFF.

The chain employs TRBV27 and TRBJ2-7; 8 positions agree with TRBD1. Unmatched junction bases numbered 6, after V lost 2 bases and J lost 6 bases. The CDR3 runs to 14 residues. The V gene's germline CDR1 is MNHEY and CDR2 SMNVEV (reference sequence). The CDR3 DNA follows: TGTGCCAGCAGTTTAGCAAGAGGGACAGGCGAGCAGTACTTC. It is translated as CASSLARGTGEQYF.

The V gene is TRBV5-1, the J gene TRBJ2-1; 11 nucleotides line up with TRBD1. The J segment lost 7 bases and the V segment lost 4 bases, leaving 13 bases of the junction unmatched. Looked up from germline, CDR1 is SGHRS and CDR2 is YFSETQ. This CDR3 is built from 17 residues. The CDR3 loop reads CASSPWTGGHVPNEQFF. The CDR3 DNA reads as TGCGCCAGCAGCCCATGGACAGGGGGCCACGTACCAAATGAGCAGTTCTTC.

This clonotype was detected only a few times. CDR3 amino acids: CASSELANAQGNEQFF. CDR3 DNA sequence: TGTGCCAGCAGTGAACTAGCAAACGCACAGGGCAATGAGCAGTTCTTC. The chain carries TRBV6-1 and TRBJ2-1; D possibly corresponds to TRBD1 (6 bases). Trimming stripped 2 bases from V and 6 bases from J, with 17 bases between. The CDR3 is made up of 16 amino acids. The germline V gene encodes CDR1 MNHNS and CDR2 SASEGT.

Ten or more counts support this clonotype. V and J are TRBV20-1 and TRBJ2-7, with 9 bases identical to TRBD1. J lost 5 bases, V lost 4 bases, and 9 bases had no gene match. The CDR3 covers 14 residues. Germline assignment: CDR1 DFQATT and CDR2 SNEGSKA (reference sequence). The CDR3 DNA reads TGCAGTGCTACTGACAGGGGGGTTGCCCACGAGCAGTACTTC. Translating gives CSATDRGVAHEQYF.

This chain connects TRBV4-3 to TRBJ2-3; the match to TRBD2 covers 10 bases. Germline CDR1 is LGHNA and CDR2 is YSLEER. The CDR3 contains 16 residues. The J segment lost 3 bases and the V segment lost 2 bases, leaving 5 bases of the junction unmatched. In nucleotides, the CDR3 is TGCGCCAGCAGCCAACTAGCGGGAGAGGGGACAGATACGCAGTATTTT. Translating it yields CASSQLAGEGTDTQYF.

The rearrangement uses TRBV4-1 and TRBJ1-5, with no clear D. V dropped 1 base and J dropped 4 bases, with 20 bases sitting between them. Germline CDR1 reads MGHRA; CDR2 reads YSYEKL. CDR3 length: 18 residues. CDR3 sequence reads: CASSQGYQRRTLNQPQHF. In DNA form, the CDR3 reads TGCGCCAGCAGCCAAGGGTATCAGAGGAGGACTCTGAATCAGCCCCAGCATTTT.

This clonotype was counted ten times or more. This sequence joins TRBV12-3 or TRBV12-4 and TRBJ2-1; 16 nucleotides match TRBD2. The V and J ends lost 0 bases and 3 bases, in that order; junction bases with no gene match: 11. CDR3 length: 21 amino acids. DNA for the CDR3: TGTGCCAGCAGTTTAGCGACCGGGGGACTAGCGGGAGGGGTAGGCTACAATGAGCAGTTCTTC. Its translation is CASSLATGGLAGGVGYNEQFF.

The chain links TRBV9 to TRBJ2-3; maybe TRBD2 (5 bases). V was trimmed by 1 base and J by 2 bases, leaving 17 bases between them. This CDR3 spans 17 amino acids. CDR1 SGDLS and CDR2 YYNGEE come from the germline V gene. The CDR3 loop is CASSVSSRAQTTDTQYF. CDR3 DNA: TGTGCCAGCAGCGTATCATCGCGGGCCCAAACCACAGATACGCAGTATTTT.